The sequence of this TCR beta chain was determined in a study of cytomegalovirus exposure and HLA in healthy donors. Both 60 Vbeta primers and 13 Jbeta primers went into the PCR. Libraries were prepared by immunoSEQ multiplex PCR; TCRdb keeps only in-frame clonotypes and omits some of them. The sample yields about 110,000 clones, nearly 70% seen once. The receptor was isolated from a woman between 70 and 85 years old in good health and CMV-seropositive. Sequencing used PBMCs.

The CDR3 sequence: CASDRGFGDTQYF. The CDR3 DNA is TGTGCCAGTGACAGGGGATTTGGAGATACGCAGTATTTT. The J gene is TRBJ2-3, the V gene TRBV19, with 8 positions matching TRBD1. The CDR3 is made up of 13 amino acids. J was trimmed by 5 bases and V by 8 bases; bases with no gene match: 6. Germline V gene data show CDR1 as LNHDA and CDR2 as SQIVND (reference sequence).